This TCR beta chain was captured in a study of blood T cell repertoires in COVID-19. At the level of the study: The United States, Italy and Spain were the sources of the acute and convalescent COVID-19 samples.

TCRdb keeps only in-frame clones here, not all; method: immunoSEQ multiplex PCR. The sample records fewer than 300,000 clones, around 80% being singletons. The germline CDR1 and CDR2 sequences are SGHRS and YFSETQ. The CDR3 sequence is 16 residues long. V dropped 0 bases and J dropped 2 bases, with 13 bases sitting between them. Input material: peripheral blood. The sequence was obtained from a man of 80 years or more with acute or convalescent COVID-19. The V call is TRBV5-1, the J call TRBJ2-3; D unresolved. The CDR3 coding sequence is TGCGCCAGCAGCTTGGGGATGACCGGGTTCACAGATACGCAGTATTTT. Encoded protein: CASSLGMTGFTDTQYF.